Sequencing of this TCR beta chain was carried out in a study of response to subunit inactivated influenza vaccine. Findings and caveats of the study: Each seasonal influenza vaccination, the authors suggested, recruits few new T cells.

TCRdb ran MiXCR on the RT-PCR reads and lists one entry per CDR3 protein. The sample lists under 550,000 distinct CDR3 sequences; about 7.6% were seen once. The CDR3 has 13 residues. CDR1 is LGHNA, CDR2 YSLEER, per germline. The V end was cut by 0 bases, the J end by 12 bases, with 12 bases between. Only a few counts were recorded for this clonotype. Its cognate antigen is unknown. The clonotype was recovered from a man between 50 and 70 years old who received an inactivated influenza vaccine. Sequencing used PBMCs from blood, obtained less than 30 months after vaccination. J is TRBJ2-1 and V is TRBV4-3; D may be TRBD2 (5 bases). This chain's CDR3 is CASSQERGPWQFF. For the CDR3, the DNA is TGCGCCAGCAGCCAAGAGAGAGGGCCCTGGCAGTTCTTC.